The clone carrying this T cell receptor beta chain was observed many times. Its antigen is as yet unknown. TCRdb re-analysed the reads in MiXCR, keeping a single row per CDR3 protein. The table includes about 920,000 distinct CDR3 sequences, roughly 30% detected once. This sample was included in a study of T cell repertoires in cytomegalovirus infection. The wider study: As its CMV epitopes, the study selected recently identified HLA-C-restricted and well-studied HLA-B-restricted targets. Public TCR beta signatures marked donors with CMV infection and the matching HLA. The study, taken as a whole, reports: The cumulative frequency of public TCR beta families identified carriers of CMV plus the relevant HLA. HLA-C-restricted CMV clonotypes gave the most frequent clonotype in two of eight donors.

This material consisted of cultured CD8+ T cells from PBMCs, taken from culture after CMV antigen stimulation. The receptor was derived from a human donor in good health (CMV status not recorded). Some clones in this sample may be carry-over from other donors' samples.

CDR3 nucleotide sequence: TGTGCCACCAGCACTCAGGGGACGAACACCGGGGAGCTGTTTTTT. Residues: CATSTQGTNTGELFF. The chain carries TRBV15 and TRBJ2-2, with D perhaps TRBD1 (6 bases). The CDR3 runs to 15 residues. CDR1 and CDR2 from the germline V gene are LNHNV and YYDKDF (reference sequence). V was cut by 4 bases and J by 0 bases, with 9 bases left in between.